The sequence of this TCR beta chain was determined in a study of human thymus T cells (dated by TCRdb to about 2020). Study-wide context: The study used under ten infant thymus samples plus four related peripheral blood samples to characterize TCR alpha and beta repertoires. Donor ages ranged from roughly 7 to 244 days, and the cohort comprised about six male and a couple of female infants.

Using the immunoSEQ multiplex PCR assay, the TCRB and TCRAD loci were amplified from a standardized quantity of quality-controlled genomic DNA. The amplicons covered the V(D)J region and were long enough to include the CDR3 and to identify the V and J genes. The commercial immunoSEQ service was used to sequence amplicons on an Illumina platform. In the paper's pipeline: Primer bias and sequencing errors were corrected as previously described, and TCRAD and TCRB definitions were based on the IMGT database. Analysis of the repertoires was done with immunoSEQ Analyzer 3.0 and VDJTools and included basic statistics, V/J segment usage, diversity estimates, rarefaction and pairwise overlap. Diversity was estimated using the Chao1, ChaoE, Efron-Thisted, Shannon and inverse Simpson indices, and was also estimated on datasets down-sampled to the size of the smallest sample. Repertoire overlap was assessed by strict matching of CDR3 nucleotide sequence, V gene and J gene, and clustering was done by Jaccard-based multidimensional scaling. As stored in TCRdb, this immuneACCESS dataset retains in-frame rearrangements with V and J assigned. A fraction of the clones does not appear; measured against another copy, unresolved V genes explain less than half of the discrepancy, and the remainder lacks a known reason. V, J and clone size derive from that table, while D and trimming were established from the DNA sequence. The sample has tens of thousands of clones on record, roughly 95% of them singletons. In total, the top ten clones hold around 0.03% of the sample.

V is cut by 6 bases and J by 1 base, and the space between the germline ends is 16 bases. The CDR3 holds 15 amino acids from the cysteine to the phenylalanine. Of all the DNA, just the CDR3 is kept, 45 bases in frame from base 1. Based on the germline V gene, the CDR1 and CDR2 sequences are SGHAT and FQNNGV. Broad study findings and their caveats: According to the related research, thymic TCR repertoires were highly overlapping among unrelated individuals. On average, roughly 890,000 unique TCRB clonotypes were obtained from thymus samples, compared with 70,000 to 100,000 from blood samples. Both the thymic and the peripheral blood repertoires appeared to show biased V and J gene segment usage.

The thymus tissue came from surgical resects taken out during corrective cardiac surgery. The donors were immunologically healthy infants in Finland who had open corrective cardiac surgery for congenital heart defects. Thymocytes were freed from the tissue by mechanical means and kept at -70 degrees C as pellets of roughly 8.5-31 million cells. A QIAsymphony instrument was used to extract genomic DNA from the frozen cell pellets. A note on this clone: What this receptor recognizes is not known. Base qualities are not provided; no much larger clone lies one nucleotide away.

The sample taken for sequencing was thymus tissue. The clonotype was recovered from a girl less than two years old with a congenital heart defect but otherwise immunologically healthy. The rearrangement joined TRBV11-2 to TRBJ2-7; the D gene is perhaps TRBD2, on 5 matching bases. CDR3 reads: CASSRGRGSSYEQYF. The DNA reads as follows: TGTGCCAGCAGTCGGGGTCGCGGATCGTCCTACGAGCAGTACTTC.